This T cell receptor (beta chain) emerged from a study of neoadjuvant anti-PD-1 for oral cavity cancer. Study background: Patients without progression received a fourth nivolumab dose around day 43, then surgical resection on days 50-56. Study-wide points: Treg/Th17 ratio rose with pretreatment blood and fell with post-treatment tumor TCRbeta clonality.

Regarding time point: after neoadjuvant nivolumab, at surgical resection. Patients had newly diagnosed, untreated stage II-IVA oral cavity squamous cell carcinoma. The patients had HPV-negative, locally advanced oral cavity squamous cell carcinoma. Some clones are missing from TCRdb's copy, which holds only in-frame ones; the method was immunoSEQ multiplex PCR. The table has about 15,000 clones, 40% seen once. Notes on this clone: Its cognate antigen is unknown.

The V and J ends lost 4 bases and 0 bases respectively, with 12 bases between them. Germline values: CDR1 LGHNA, CDR2 YSLEER. This CDR3 is built from 15 residues. The TCR comes from a person aged 35-79 years with oral cavity squamous cell carcinoma. The genes are TRBV4-3 and TRBJ2-5; D call uncertain. Sample: tumor tissue, taken after nivolumab (anti-PD-1) treatment. For the CDR3, the DNA is TGCGCCAGCAGCCCCCAGGCCCAGTACCAAGAGACCCAGTACTTC. It specifies CASSPQAQYQETQYF.